The entry that follows covers one TCR beta chain sequence. Its antigen is as yet unknown. The data derive from a study of naive and memory T cell subsets. From the second PCR step, alpha and beta chains were amplified apart. Cells stained for CD3, CD4, CD8, CD45RA, CD27 and viability were sorted into four CD45RA/CD27 subsets. Study-wide points: Naive repertoires, especially CD8, held a few larger clonotypes, possibly memory cells re-expressing CD45RA.

Both TRBC1 and TRBC2 were covered by a beta constant-region primer of two equimolar oligonucleotides. The ligated cDNA underwent four PCR rounds using SP2 and nested alpha and beta constant-region primers. A 12-nucleotide UMI and the SP2 primer were added to the cDNA 3' end by oligonucleotide ligation. Each CDR3 protein gets one entry after TCRdb re-called the UMI-ligation and nested PCR reads with MiXCR. The sample holds roughly 140,000 distinct CDR3 sequences; 15% to 25% are singletons and the top ten take around 0.63%. The CDR3 is 14 residues long. The V gene lost 3 bases and the J gene lost 0 bases, with 12 bases spanning the gap. Germline V CDR1 and CDR2: DFQATT, SNEGSKA (reference sequence).

Material for sequencing was naive CD8+ T cells from blood. The receptor's source is a human donor in good health. This rearrangement joins TRBV20-1 to TRBJ2-7, with D perhaps matching TRBD2 (5 bases). The CDR3 sequence is CSASRLAGSYEQYF. In DNA form, the CDR3 reads TGCAGTGCTAGTCGGCTAGCCGGCTCCTACGAGCAGTACTTC.